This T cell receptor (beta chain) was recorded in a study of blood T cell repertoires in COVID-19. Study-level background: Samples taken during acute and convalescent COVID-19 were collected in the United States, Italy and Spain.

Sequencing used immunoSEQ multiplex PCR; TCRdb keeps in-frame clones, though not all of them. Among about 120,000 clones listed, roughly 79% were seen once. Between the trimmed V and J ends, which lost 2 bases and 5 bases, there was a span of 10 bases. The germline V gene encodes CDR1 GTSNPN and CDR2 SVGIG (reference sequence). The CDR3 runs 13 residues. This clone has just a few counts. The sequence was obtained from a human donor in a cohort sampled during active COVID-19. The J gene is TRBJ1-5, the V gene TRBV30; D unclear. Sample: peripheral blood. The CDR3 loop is CAWSRQRDQPQHF. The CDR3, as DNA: TGTGCCTGGAGTCGGCAGAGGGATCAGCCCCAGCATTTT.